Sequencing of this T cell receptor (beta chain) was carried out in a study of cytomegalovirus exposure and HLA in healthy donors. Whole-study findings and limits: Information on immune exposure was restricted to one variable (CMV serostatus). The HLA-A and HLA-B alleles of most subjects were reportedly predicted accurately from TCR beta sequences. Reportedly, diagnosis of cytomegalovirus status by the classifier showed high specificity and sensitivity.

As concerns this clone: Its antigen remains unidentified.

PCR employed 60 Vbeta and 13 Jbeta primers. Clones were sequenced by immunoSEQ multiplex PCR, and TCRdb holds only the in-frame ones, with some missing. Of about 140,000 clones listed, less than 80% are singletons. There are 18 residues in the CDR3. Germline V gives CDR1 KGHSH, CDR2 LQKENI. V lost 5 bases, J lost 0 bases, and 13 bases stayed unmatched. The receptor comes from a man in his forties in good health and CMV-seropositive. The specimen sequenced was PBMCs. The rearrangement joins TRBV18 to TRBJ1-1; TRBD1 aligns across 9 bases. CDR3 coding DNA: TGTGCCAGCTCATCGATCCCACCGGGACAGGGTTTGAACACTGAAGCTTTCTTT. It translates to CASSSIPPGQGLNTEAFF. The variable domain in full, with the rest retrieved from reference TRBV18 and TRBJ1-1, is NAGVMQNPRHLVRRRGQEARLRCSPMKGHSHVYWYRQLPEEGLKFMVYLQKENIIDESGMPKERFSAEFPKEGPSILRIQQVVRGDSAAYFCASSSIPPGQGLNTEAFFGQGTRLTVV.